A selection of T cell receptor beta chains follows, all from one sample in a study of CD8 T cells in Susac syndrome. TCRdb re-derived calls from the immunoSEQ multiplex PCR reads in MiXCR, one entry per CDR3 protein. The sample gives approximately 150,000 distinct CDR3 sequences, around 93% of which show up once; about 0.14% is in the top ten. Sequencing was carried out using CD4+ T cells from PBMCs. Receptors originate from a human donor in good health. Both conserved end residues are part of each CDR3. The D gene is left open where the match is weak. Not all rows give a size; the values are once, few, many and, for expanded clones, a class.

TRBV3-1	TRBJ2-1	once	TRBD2	CASSQAGLAGGPVLNEQFF	TGTGCCAGCAGCCAAGCGGGACTAGCGGGGGGGCCAGTCCTCAATGAGCAGTTCTTC
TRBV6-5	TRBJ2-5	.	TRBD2	CASSYSGLAEETQYF	TGTGCCAGCAGTTACTCGGGACTAGCGGAAGAGACCCAGTACTTC
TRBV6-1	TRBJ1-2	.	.	CASSPALKDYGYTF	TGTGCCAGCAGTCCCGCGCTCAAGGATTATGGCTACACCTTC
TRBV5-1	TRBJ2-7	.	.	CASSLEQEQYF	TGCGCCAGCAGCTTGGAGCAGGAGCAGTACTTC
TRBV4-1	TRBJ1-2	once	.	CASSQPREARHYGYTF	TGCGCCAGCAGCCAGCCCAGGGAGGCCCGGCACTATGGCTACACCTTC
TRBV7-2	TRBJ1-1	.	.	CASSFGQAEAFF	TGTGCCAGCAGCTTTGGCCAGGCTGAAGCTTTCTTT
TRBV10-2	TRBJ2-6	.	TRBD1	CASSGTVDSGANVLTF	TGCGCCAGTTCCGGGACAGTCGACTCTGGGGCCAACGTCCTGACTTTC
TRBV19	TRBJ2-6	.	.	CASSIQGSGANVLTF	TGTGCCAGTAGTATTCAGGGCTCTGGGGCCAACGTCCTGACTTTC
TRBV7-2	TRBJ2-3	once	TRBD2	CASSLRLAGDTQYF	TGTGCCAGCAGCTTACGCCTAGCGGGGGATACGCAGTATTTT
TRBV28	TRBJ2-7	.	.	CASSSGPYEQYF	TGTGCCAGCAGTAGCGGCCCCTACGAGCAGTACTTC
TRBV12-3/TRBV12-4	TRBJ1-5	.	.	CASRARVNQPQHF	TGTGCCAGCAGGGCCAGGGTCAATCAGCCCCAGCATTTT
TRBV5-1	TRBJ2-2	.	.	CASRLAVTGELFF	TGCGCCAGCAGATTAGCAGTCACCGGGGAGCTGTTTTTT
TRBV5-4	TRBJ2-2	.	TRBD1	CASSLGQGVTGELFF	TGTGCCAGCAGCTTGGGACAGGGGGTTACCGGGGAGCTGTTTTTT
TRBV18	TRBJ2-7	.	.	CASSREREQYF	TGTGCCAGCTCACGGGAACGCGAGCAGTACTTC
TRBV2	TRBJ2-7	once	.	CASSPSEALYEQYF	TGTGCCAGCAGTCCCTCGGAGGCCCTCTACGAGCAGTACTTC
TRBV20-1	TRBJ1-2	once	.	CSARDQAGPYGYTF	TGCAGTGCTAGAGATCAGGCAGGGCCCTATGGCTACACCTTC
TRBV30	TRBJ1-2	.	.	CAWSHLRHDYGYTF	TGTGCCTGGAGTCATCTCAGGCACGACTATGGCTACACCTTC
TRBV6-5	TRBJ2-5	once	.	CASSYSKTDQETQYF	TGTGCCAGCAGTTACTCTAAAACGGACCAAGAGACCCAGTACTTC
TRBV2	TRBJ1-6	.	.	CASTYRTSSPLHF	TGTGCCAGCACCTACAGAACGAGTTCACCCCTCCACTTT
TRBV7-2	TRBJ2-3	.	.	CASSLNPQGADTQYF	TGTGCCAGCAGCTTAAATCCCCAAGGGGCAGATACGCAGTATTTT
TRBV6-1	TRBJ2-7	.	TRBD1	CASSGPGQDYTYEQYF	TGTGCCAGCAGTGGCCCGGGACAGGATTACACCTACGAGCAGTACTTC
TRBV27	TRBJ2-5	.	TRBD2	CASTAGRGWGKETQYF	TGTGCCAGCACCGCGGGGCGGGGGTGGGGAAAAGAGACCCAGTACTTC
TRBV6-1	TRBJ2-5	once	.	CASSEASRGFETQYF	TGTGCCAGCAGTGAAGCCAGCAGGGGCTTCGAGACCCAGTACTTC
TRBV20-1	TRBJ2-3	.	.	CSARGGGDTQYF	TGCAGTGCCCGGGGAGGTGGAGATACGCAGTATTTT
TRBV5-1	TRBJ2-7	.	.	CASSLDVTYEQYF	TGCGCCAGCAGCTTGGACGTTACCTACGAGCAGTACTTC
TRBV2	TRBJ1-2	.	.	CASGGGYGYTF	TGTGCCAGCGGCGGAGGCTATGGCTACACCTTC
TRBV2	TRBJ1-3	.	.	CASTREGGPRNTIYF	TGTGCCAGCACCCGGGAGGGTGGCCCGCGAAACACCATATATTTT
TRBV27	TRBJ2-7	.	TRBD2	CASSFGTSGPVINEQYF	TGTGCCAGCAGTTTCGGGACTAGCGGGCCCGTTATCAACGAGCAGTACTTC
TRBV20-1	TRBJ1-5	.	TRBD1	CSVARGGQGGHNQPQHF	TGCAGTGTCGCGAGGGGGGGACAGGGGGGCCATAATCAGCCCCAGCATTTT
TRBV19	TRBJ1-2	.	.	CASRGTGVRGYTF	TGTGCCAGTAGAGGGACCGGCGTTCGAGGCTACACCTTC
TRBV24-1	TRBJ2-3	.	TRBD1	CATSEPGQGTDTQYF	TGTGCCACCAGTGAGCCGGGACAGGGCACAGATACGCAGTATTTT
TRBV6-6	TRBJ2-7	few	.	CASSSMEYEQYF	TGTGCCAGCAGTTCCATGGAGTACGAGCAGTACTTC
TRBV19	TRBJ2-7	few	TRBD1	CASGQGIYEQYF	TGTGCCAGTGGACAGGGGATCTACGAGCAGTACTTC
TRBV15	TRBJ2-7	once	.	CATSRDPRPATYEQYF	TGTGCCACCAGCAGAGATCCGAGACCGGCGACCTACGAGCAGTACTTC
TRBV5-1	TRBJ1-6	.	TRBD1	CASRRTGDSPLHF	TGCGCCAGCAGACGGACAGGGGATTCACCCCTCCACTTT
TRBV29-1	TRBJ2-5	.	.	CSVAPEETQYF	TGCAGCGTTGCCCCCGAAGAGACCCAGTACTTC